This T cell receptor beta chain emerged from a study of T cell responses to AZD1222 COVID-19 vaccine. The germline CDR1 and CDR2 sequences are MGHRA and YSYEKL. The CDR3 has 15 residues. The V segment lost 0 bases and the J segment 6 bases; nucleotides outside the gene matches: 8. The study, taken as a whole, reports: Only five to seven AZD1222 recipients were seropositive at baseline.

Repertoires were generated with immunoSEQ multiplex PCR, while TCRdb's copy carries only in-frame clones and drops some. The data show some 92,000 clones, around 90% seen once. Points on this clone: As yet, its antigen is unknown.

This receptor was obtained from an adult in good health. This chain connects TRBV4-1 to TRBJ2-7; 7 nucleotides line up with TRBD2. This material consisted of peripheral blood, taken on day 0 of MenACWY control vaccination. The CDR3 is CASSQDVGGVGEQYF. Written as DNA, the CDR3 is TGCGCCAGCAGCCAAGATGTGGGGGGGGTTGGCGAGCAGTACTTC.